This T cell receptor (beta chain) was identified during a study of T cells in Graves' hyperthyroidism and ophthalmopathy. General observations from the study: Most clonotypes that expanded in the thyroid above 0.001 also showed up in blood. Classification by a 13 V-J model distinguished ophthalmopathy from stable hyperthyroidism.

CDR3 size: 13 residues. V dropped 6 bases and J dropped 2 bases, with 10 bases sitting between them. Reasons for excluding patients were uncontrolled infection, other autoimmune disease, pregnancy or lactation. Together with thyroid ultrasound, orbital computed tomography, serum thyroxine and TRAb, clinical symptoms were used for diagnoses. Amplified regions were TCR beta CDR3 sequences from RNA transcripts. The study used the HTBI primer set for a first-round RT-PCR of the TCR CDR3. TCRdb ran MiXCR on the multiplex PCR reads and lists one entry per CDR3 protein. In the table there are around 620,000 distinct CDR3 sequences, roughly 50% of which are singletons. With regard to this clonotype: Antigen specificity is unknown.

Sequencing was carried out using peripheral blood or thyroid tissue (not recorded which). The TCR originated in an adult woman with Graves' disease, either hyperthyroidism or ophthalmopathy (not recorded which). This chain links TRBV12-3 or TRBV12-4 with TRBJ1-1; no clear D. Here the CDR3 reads CASRRAVNTEAFF. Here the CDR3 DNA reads TGTGCCAGCAGGAGGGCAGTCAACACTGAAGCTTTCTTT.